The TCR beta chain described here comes from a study of CD8 T cells in ankylosing spondylitis (dated by TCRdb to the late 2010s). At the level of the whole study: To find TCR variants linked to disease, the study profiled T cell receptor beta repertoires in ankylosing spondylitis patients and healthy donors. Peripheral blood was sampled, and synovial fluid was also collected from ankylosing spondylitis patients. In total, the full study cohort was made up of over a hundred healthy donors and 25 to 30 ankylosing spondylitis patients.

In the case of this clonotype: The antigen this receptor binds is unknown. No base quality values were provided; no much bigger clone lies one nucleotide off.

The sample was run on an Illumina HiSeq 2500. Quantitative 5'-RACE with molecular barcodes was the method used to prepare the TCR beta libraries. The original pipeline was this. A new computational method, built on a probabilistic model of VDJ rearrangement, was used to identify disease-linked TCR variants. TCRdb's own reprocessing of the public reads used fastp at Q25 and MiXCR and kept productive beta chains. Each entry is one CDR3 protein sequence, shown with its most common DNA and genes. The V and J calls reflect TCRdb's pipeline rather than the authors' work. Across this sample there are some 840,000 distinct CDR3 sequences, with around 11% seen only once. The leading ten clones occupy approximately 0.46% of the sample. V sheds 2 bases and J sheds 0 bases, leaving 4 bases between their ends. CDR1 and CDR2, looked up from the germline V gene, are MNHEY and SVGEGT. The CDR3 holds 13 amino acids from the cysteine to the phenylalanine. Left in the record is the CDR3 DNA by itself, 39 bases read in frame from the first base.

What the study reported, not specific to this receptor: A CD8+ phenotype was shown by the disease-linked clones, which were found at relatively low frequencies in peripheral blood. The disease-linked clones were reported to be significantly enriched in matched synovial fluid samples from ankylosing spondylitis patients. A TCR beta motif of about 8 highly homologous amino acid variants appeared characteristic of blood from ankylosing spondylitis patients. Some motif variants had previously been reported in the synovial fluid and blood of reactive arthritis patients, which suggests shared mechanisms of disease initiation.

The sequencing sample was made of blood, either unsorted or a sorted T cell fraction (not recorded which). The clonotype comes from a male donor with ankylosing spondylitis. This chain is built from TRBV6-2 or TRBV6-3 and TRBJ2-5; the D gene assignment is ambiguous. Here is the DNA: TGTGCCAGCAGTTACGACCACCAAGAGACCCAGTACTTC. The encoded protein is CASSYDHQETQYF.